This passage covers 23 T cell receptor beta chains from one sample sequenced in a study of control samples from healthy donors and cancer patients (TCRdb year 2020). Receptor libraries were prepared by the immunoSEQ multiplex PCR assay. TCRdb provides this immuneACCESS table in a form limited to in-frame rearrangements. Some clones are lacking; in checked studies, under half of them reflect an unresolved V gene, and why the rest are absent is not known. The table of this sample itemizes under 200,000 clones. 2% to 2.5% of the sample rests with the top ten. The specimen sequenced was blood. The receptors were sampled from a woman aged 30 to 39 in good health.

CDR3 amino acids: CATSAREGGTEAFF. The DNA for the CDR3 is TGTGCCACCAGTGCCAGGGAGGGAGGAACTGAAGCTTTCTTT. This chain connects TRBV24-1 to TRBJ1-1; D might be TRBD1 (5 bases). The CDR3 consists of 14 residues. The V end was cut by 5 bases, the J end by 5 bases, with 14 bases between. In germline, CDR1 is KGHDR, CDR2 SFDVKD.

V usage is TRBV5-6 and J usage is TRBJ2-7; 16 bases align to TRBD2. Germline loops: CDR1 SGHDT, CDR2 YYEEEE. The CDR3 consists of 19 residues. The ends lost 4 bases at V and 0 bases at J; junction bases unmatched: 10. Here the CDR3 reads CASSQPGLAGGMSSYEQYF. The CDR3 bases are TGTGCCAGCAGCCAGCCGGGACTAGCGGGGGGGATGTCCTCCTACGAGCAGTACTTC.

V gene TRBV27 combines with J gene TRBJ2-2, with D uncertain. The CDR3 contains 11 residues. Trimming stripped 3 bases from V and 6 bases from J, with 2 bases between. CDR1 is MNHEY and CDR2 is SMNVEV in the germline V gene (reference sequence). In DNA, the CDR3 is TGTGCCAGCAGTTTCGCCGGGGAGCTGTTTTTT. This sequence encodes CASSFAGELFF.

The J gene is TRBJ2-1, the V gene TRBV5-5; 14 nucleotides agree with TRBD2. With 4 bases clipped from V and 5 bases from J, the junction kept 8 bases outside the gene matches. The CDR3 has 17 amino acids. Germline CDR1 is SGHKS and CDR2 is YYEKEE (reference sequence). The CDR3, as DNA: TGTGCCAGCAGCACCAGCGGACTAGCGGGGGGCCACAATGAGCAGTTCTTC. It specifies CASSTSGLAGGHNEQFF.

The chain carries TRBV28 and TRBJ2-5; 8 bases map to TRBD2. The CDR3 contains 18 residues. Per the germline V gene, CDR1 is MDHEN and CDR2 is SYDVKM. V trimming: 3 bases; J trimming: 3 bases; junction bases outside the gene matches: 15. The CDR3 DNA reads TGTGCCAGCAGTTTTGTAGTGGCGTCGGGGGGGGAAAAAGAGACCCAGTACTTC. It yields the protein CASSFVVASGGEKETQYF.

The rearrangement links TRBV5-1 to TRBJ2-7, with 7 bases aligning to TRBD2. CDR1 and CDR2 from the germline V gene are SGHRS and YFSETQ. This CDR3 has 14 amino acids. V lost 7 bases and J lost 0; bases outside the gene matches: 7. CDR3 residues: CASASGGSSYEQYF. For the CDR3, the DNA is TGCGCCAGCGCCTCGGGCGGGAGCTCCTACGAGCAGTACTTC.

The gene calls are TRBV4-1 and TRBJ2-1; 7 nucleotides align to TRBD1. V was clipped by 2 bases and J by 0 bases; unmatched bases: 7. The CDR3 has 17 amino acids. Germline CDR1 and CDR2: MGHRA and YSYEKL. The DNA for the CDR3 is TGCGCCAGCAGCCAACAACCGACAGGGTCCTCCTACAATGAGCAGTTCTTC. Translation gives CASSQQPTGSSYNEQFF.

The chain has TRBV7-9 and TRBJ2-5, with 11 bases matching TRBD1. This CDR3 has 16 residues. V trimming: 6 bases; J trimming: 4 bases; junction bases outside the gene matches: 10. Germline V gives CDR1 SEHNR, CDR2 FQNEAQ (reference sequence). As DNA, the CDR3 is TGTGCCAGCAGTAGTGGACAGGGGGCGAAGGGAGAGACCCAGTACTTC. It specifies CASSSGQGAKGETQYF.

The chain carries TRBV4-1 and TRBJ2-5; 13 nucleotides align to TRBD2. CDR3 length: 20 residues. Per germline, CDR1 MGHRA and CDR2 YSYEKL. The V gene end was trimmed by 0 bases and the J gene end by 4 bases; junction bases not matched to a gene: 14. CDR3 DNA sequence: TGCGCCAGCAGCCAAGATCTTATTAGGACTAGCGGGGGCCGGGGAGAGACCCAGTACTTC. Translation gives CASSQDLIRTSGGRGETQYF.

This chain joins TRBV7-9 and TRBJ1-3; possible D gene TRBD1, 5 bases. CDR1 SEHNR and CDR2 FQNEAQ come from the germline V gene (reference sequence). There are 15 residues in the CDR3. Deletions cut 6 bases from V and 5 bases from J, with 17 bases between. The CDR3 loop is CASRHDGGLRNTIYF. DNA of the CDR3: TGTGCCAGCAGGCACGACGGGGGATTGAGAAACACCATATATTTT.

The CDR3 DNA reads TGTGCCATCAGTCCTGGACAGGAGTACGAGCAGTACTTC. This translates into CAISPGQEYEQYF. The chain is built from TRBV10-3 and TRBJ2-7; 7 positions agree with TRBD1. Germline lookup yields CDR1 ENHRY and CDR2 SYGVKD. The V segment lost 5 bases and the J segment 4 bases; nucleotides outside the gene matches: 5. This CDR3 region has 13 residues.

The chain joins TRBV6-5 to TRBJ2-6; no firm D call. CDR3 length: 14 residues. CDR1 is MNHEY and CDR2 is SVGAGI in the germline V gene. Trimming left V 10 bases short and J 0 bases short, with 10 bases between. CDR3 sequence reads: CATKTDSGANVLTF. CDR3 in DNA: TGTGCCACCAAGACCGACTCTGGGGCCAACGTCCTGACTTTC.

This chain connects TRBV7-3 to TRBJ1-2; no firm D call. This CDR3 region has 13 residues. Trimming removed 4 bases from V and 8 bases from J, with 14 bases in between. The V gene's germline CDR1 is SGHTA and CDR2 FQGTGA. For the CDR3, the DNA is TGTGCCAGCAGCTCCGGCGGACCTTGGGGCTACACCTTC. Protein product: CASSSGGPWGYTF.

The CDR3 sequence: CASSEESGRADGYTF. In DNA form, the CDR3 reads TGTGCCAGCAGTGAAGAATCAGGAAGGGCGGATGGCTACACCTTC. This sequence joins TRBV2 and TRBJ1-2; unclear D gene. V shed 1 base and J shed 6 bases, with 15 bases lying between them. This CDR3 spans 15 amino acids. Germline V gene lookup returns CDR1 SNHLY and CDR2 FYNNEI. The variable domain in full, completed from reference TRBV2 and TRBJ1-2, reads EPEVTQTPSHQVTQMGQEVILRCVPISNHLYFYWYRQILGQKVEFLVSFYNNEISEKSEIFDDQFSVERPDGSNFTLKIRSTKLEDSAMYFCASSEESGRADGYTFGSGTRLTVV.

This rearrangement joins TRBV7-8 to TRBJ1-6; possible D gene TRBD1, 6 bases. The V gene lost 0 bases and the J gene lost 9 bases, with 12 bases spanning the gap. CDR1 is SGHVS, CDR2 FQNEAQ, per germline. This CDR3 spans 15 amino acids. The CDR3 here is CASSLALVGGSPLHF. The CDR3 DNA is TGTGCCAGCAGCTTAGCGTTGGTAGGGGGTTCACCCCTCCACTTT.

V is TRBV7-9 and J is TRBJ2-5; tentatively, D is TRBD2 (5 bases). Germline V gene sequence: CDR1 SEHNR, CDR2 FQNEAQ (reference sequence). Trimming took off 1 base at V and 1 base at J, with 10 bases between the two ends. This CDR3 contains 15 residues. The DNA for the CDR3 is TGTGCCAGCAGCTTAGTAGAAGGGAGCCAAGAGACCCAGTACTTC. Its translation: CASSLVEGSQETQYF.

The chain joins TRBV11-2 to TRBJ1-1; D may be TRBD1 (6 bases). The germline gives CDR1 SGHAT, CDR2 FQNNGV. V was shortened by 5 bases and J by 6 bases, with 19 bases between the two germline ends. CDR3 length: 15 residues. The CDR3 protein is CASSRRDTKPPEAFF. As DNA, the CDR3 is TGTGCCAGCAGCCGCCGGGACACAAAACCCCCTGAAGCTTTCTTT.

The chain carries TRBV7-8 and TRBJ1-5; 11 nucleotides line up with TRBD1. The CDR3 runs 14 residues. Unmatched junction bases numbered 4, after V lost 6 bases and J lost 6 bases. Germline lookup yields CDR1 SGHVS and CDR2 FQNEAQ. The CDR3 DNA sequence: TGTGCCAGCAGGGGACAGGGGGGGAGTCAGCCCCAGCATTTT. Translation: CASRGQGGSQPQHF.

The rearrangement joins TRBV4-1 to TRBJ2-2, with a possible D match to TRBD1 (6 bases). This CDR3 region has 15 residues. The germline V gene encodes CDR1 MGHRA and CDR2 YSYEKL. Trimming cost V 0 bases and J 4 bases, with 9 bases left between them. The CDR3 spells CASSQEGAPTGELFF. CDR3 DNA sequence: TGCGCCAGCAGCCAAGAGGGGGCCCCCACCGGGGAGCTGTTTTTT.

J is TRBJ1-2 and V is TRBV30, with D tentatively TRBD1 (5 bases). The V end was cut by 3 bases, the J end by 0 bases, with 14 bases between. The germline V gene encodes CDR1 GTSNPN and CDR2 SVGIG (reference sequence). The CDR3 has 15 residues. The CDR3 sequence is CAWRFRGHPNYGYTF. The CDR3 DNA reads as TGTGCCTGGAGATTTCGCGGACACCCTAACTATGGCTACACCTTC.

The J gene is TRBJ1-4, the V gene TRBV11-2; no firm D call. The length of the CDR3 is 11 residues. Germline V gene data show CDR1 as SGHAT and CDR2 as FQNNGV. Trimming removed 5 bases at V and 7 bases at J, with 5 bases between. The CDR3 DNA sequence: TGTGCCAGCAGCCCAGGTGAAAAACTGTTTTTT. This translates into CASSPGEKLFF.

On this clone: At the DNA level, this CDR3 is encoded by other sequences in the same sample as well. The CDR3 is CASSQGGSGNTIYF. In DNA form, the CDR3 reads TGTGCCAGCAGCCAAGGGGGCTCTGGAAACACCATATATTTT. The chain combines TRBV3-1 (or the pseudogene TRBV3-2) with TRBJ1-3; no definite D call. The CDR3 runs to 14 residues. Germline CDR1 is LGHDT and CDR2 is YNNKEL (reference sequence). V lost 1 base and J 0 bases, leaving 4 bases between the germline ends.

The genes are TRBV15 and TRBJ1-1, with D hard to call. Germline V lookup: CDR1 LNHNV, CDR2 YYDKDF (reference sequence). V lost 5 bases and J lost 2, with 21 bases in between. The CDR3 is 17 residues long. This chain's CDR3 is CATSDPIGRAGNTEAFF. The CDR3 DNA reads as TGTGCCACCAGCGACCCCATCGGGAGGGCGGGCAACACTGAAGCTTTCTTT. Full variable domain (rest looked up from reference TRBV15 and TRBJ1-1): DAMVIQNPRYQVTQFGKPVTLSCSQTLNHNVMYWYQQKSSQAPKLLFHYYDKDFNNEADTPDNFQSRRPNTSFCFLDIRSPGLGDTAMYLCATSDPIGRAGNTEAFFGQGTRLTVV.